This T cell receptor (beta chain) was identified during a study of technical replicates of blood from several donors. V shed 5 bases, J shed 8 bases, and the junction held 7 bases outside the gene matches. Germline assignment: CDR1 MRHNA and CDR2 SNTAGT. CDR3 length equals 13 residues. Here immunoSEQ multiplex PCR was the method, and the copy in TCRdb shows in-frame clones only, minus some. In the table there are about 82,000 clones, under 96% of which are singletons. The chain carries TRBV6-4 and TRBJ2-3, with TRBD1 matching over 7 bases. The source material was T cells isolated from PBMCs. The sequence came from a human donor in good health. In DNA form, the CDR3 reads TGTGCCAGCAGTCTAGAACAGGGGTCTACGCAGTATTTT. This encodes CASSLEQGSTQYF.